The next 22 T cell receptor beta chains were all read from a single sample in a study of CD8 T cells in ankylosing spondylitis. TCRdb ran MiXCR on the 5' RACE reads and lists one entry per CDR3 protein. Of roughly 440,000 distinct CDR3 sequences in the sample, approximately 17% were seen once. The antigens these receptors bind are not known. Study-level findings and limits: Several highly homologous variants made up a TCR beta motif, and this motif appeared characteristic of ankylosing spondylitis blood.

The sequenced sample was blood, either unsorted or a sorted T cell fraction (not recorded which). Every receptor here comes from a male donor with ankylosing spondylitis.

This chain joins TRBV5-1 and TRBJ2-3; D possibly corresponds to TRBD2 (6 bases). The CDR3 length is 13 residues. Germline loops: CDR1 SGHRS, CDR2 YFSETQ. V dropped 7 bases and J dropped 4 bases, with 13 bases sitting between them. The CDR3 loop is CASRERPSDTQYF. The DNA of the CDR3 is TGCGCCAGCCGGGAGCGCCCATCAGATACGCAGTATTTT. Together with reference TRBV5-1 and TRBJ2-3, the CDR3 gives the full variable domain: KAGVTQTPRYLIKTRGQQVTLSCSPISGHRSVSWYQQTPGQGLQFLFEYFSETQRNKGNFPGRFSGRQFSNSRSEMNVSTLELGDSALYLCASRERPSDTQYFGPGTRLTVL.

Here the CDR3 DNA reads TGTGCCAGCAGCTTAGATCAGGGATTGGGCACTGAAGCTTTCTTT. Translation gives CASSLDQGLGTEAFF. This chain links TRBV7-9 with TRBJ1-1, with D tentatively TRBD1 (5 bases). Trimming removed 1 base from V and 4 bases from J, with 13 bases in between. The CDR3 extends over 15 amino acids. CDR1 and CDR2 from the germline V gene are SEHNR and FQNEAQ (reference sequence).

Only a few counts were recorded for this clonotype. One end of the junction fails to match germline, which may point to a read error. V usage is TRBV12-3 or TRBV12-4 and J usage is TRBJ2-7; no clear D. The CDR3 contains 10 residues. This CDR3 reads CASSLYGQYF. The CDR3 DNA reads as TGTGCCAGCAGTTTGTACGGGCAGTACTTC.

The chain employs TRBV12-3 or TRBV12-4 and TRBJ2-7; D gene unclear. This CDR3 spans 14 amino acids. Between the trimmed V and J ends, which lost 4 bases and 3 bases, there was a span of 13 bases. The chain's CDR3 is CASSSPHSGYEQYF. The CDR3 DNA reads TGTGCCAGCAGTTCCCCCCATTCAGGCTACGAGCAGTACTTC.

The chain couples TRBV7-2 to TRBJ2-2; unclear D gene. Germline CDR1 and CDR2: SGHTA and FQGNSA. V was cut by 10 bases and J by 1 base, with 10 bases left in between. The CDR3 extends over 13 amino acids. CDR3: CATGVQNTGELFF. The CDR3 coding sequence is TGTGCCACCGGAGTACAGAACACCGGGGAGCTGTTTTTT.

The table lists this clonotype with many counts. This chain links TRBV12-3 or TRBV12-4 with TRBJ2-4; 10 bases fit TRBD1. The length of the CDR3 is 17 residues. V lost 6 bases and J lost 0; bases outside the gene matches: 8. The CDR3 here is CASSRGQGNIAKNIQYF. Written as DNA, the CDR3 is TGTGCCAGCAGCCGGGGACAGGGGAACATAGCCAAAAACATTCAGTACTTC.

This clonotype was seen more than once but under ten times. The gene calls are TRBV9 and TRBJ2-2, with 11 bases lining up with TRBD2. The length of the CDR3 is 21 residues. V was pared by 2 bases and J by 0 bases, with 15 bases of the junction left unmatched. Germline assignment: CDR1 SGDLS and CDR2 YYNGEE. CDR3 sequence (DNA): TGTGCCAGCAGCGTTAGGCCGGCTAGCGGGAGGATAATGGCGAACACCGGGGAGCTGTTTTTT. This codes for CASSVRPASGRIMANTGELFF. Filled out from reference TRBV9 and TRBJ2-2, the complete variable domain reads DSGVTQTPKHLITATGQRVTLRCSPRSGDLSVYWYQQSLDQGLQFLIQYYNGEERAKGNILERFSAQQFPDLHSELNLSSLELGDSALYFCASSVRPASGRIMANTGELFFGEGSRLTVL.

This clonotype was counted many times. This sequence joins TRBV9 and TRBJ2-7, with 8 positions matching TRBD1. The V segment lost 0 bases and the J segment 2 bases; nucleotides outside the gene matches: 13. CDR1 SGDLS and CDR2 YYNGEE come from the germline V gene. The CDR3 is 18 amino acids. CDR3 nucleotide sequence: TGTGCCAGCAGCGTAGGCCCCGGGACAGGCCATGGGGCCTACGAGCAGTACTTC. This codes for CASSVGPGTGHGAYEQYF.

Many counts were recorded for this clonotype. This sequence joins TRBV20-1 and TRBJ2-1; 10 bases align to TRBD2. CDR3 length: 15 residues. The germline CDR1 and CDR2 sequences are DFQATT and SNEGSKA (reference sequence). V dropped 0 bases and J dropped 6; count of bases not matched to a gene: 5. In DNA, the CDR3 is TGCAGTGCTAGAGAGTGGTCTAGCGGGAGCAATGAGCAGTTCTTC. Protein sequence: CSAREWSSGSNEQFF.

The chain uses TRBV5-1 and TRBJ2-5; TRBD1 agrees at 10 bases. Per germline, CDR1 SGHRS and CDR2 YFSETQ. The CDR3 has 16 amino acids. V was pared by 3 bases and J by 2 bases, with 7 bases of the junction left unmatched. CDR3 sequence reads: CASSWTTGGQQETQYF. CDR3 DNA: TGCGCCAGCAGCTGGACGACAGGGGGCCAACAAGAGACCCAGTACTTC.

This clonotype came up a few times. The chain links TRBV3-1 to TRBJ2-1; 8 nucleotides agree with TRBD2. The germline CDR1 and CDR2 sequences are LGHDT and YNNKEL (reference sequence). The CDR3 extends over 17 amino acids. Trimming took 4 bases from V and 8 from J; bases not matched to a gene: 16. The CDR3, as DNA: TGTGCCAGCAGCCCCTGGGGAACGGGAGGGCCGGGCGATGAGCAGTTCTTC. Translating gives CASSPWGTGGPGDEQFF.

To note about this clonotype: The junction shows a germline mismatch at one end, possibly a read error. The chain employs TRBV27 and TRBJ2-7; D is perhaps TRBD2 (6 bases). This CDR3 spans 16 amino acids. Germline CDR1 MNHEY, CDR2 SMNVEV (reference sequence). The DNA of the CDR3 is TGTGCCTGCAGTTCCGGACTATTTTCTAGCTCCTACGAGCAGTACTTC. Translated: CACSSGLFSSSYEQYF.

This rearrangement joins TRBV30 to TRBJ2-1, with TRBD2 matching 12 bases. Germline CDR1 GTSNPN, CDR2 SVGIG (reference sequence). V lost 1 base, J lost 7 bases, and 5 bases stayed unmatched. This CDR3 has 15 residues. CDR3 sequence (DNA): TGTGCCTGGAGTGGTACTAGCGGGAGGAGGAATGAGCAGTTCTTC. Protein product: CAWSGTSGRRNEQFF.

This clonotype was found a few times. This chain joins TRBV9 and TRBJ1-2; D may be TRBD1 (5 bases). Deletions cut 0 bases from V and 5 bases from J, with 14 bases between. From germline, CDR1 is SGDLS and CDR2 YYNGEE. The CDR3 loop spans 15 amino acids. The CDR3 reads CASSVDTREAYGYTF. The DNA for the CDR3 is TGTGCCAGCAGCGTAGATACCAGGGAGGCGTATGGCTACACCTTC.

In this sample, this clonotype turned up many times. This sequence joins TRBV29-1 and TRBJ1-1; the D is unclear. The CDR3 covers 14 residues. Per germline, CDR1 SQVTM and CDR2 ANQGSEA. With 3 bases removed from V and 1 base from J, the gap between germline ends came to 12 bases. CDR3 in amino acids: CSVERRGTNTEAFF. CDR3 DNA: TGCAGCGTTGAGAGACGGGGTACGAACACTGAAGCTTTCTTT.

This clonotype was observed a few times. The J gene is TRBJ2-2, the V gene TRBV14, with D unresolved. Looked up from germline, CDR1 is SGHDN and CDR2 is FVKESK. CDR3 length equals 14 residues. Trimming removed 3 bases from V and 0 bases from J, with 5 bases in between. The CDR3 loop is CASSHPANTGELFF. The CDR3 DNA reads TGTGCCAGCAGCCACCCAGCGAACACCGGGGAGCTGTTTTTT.

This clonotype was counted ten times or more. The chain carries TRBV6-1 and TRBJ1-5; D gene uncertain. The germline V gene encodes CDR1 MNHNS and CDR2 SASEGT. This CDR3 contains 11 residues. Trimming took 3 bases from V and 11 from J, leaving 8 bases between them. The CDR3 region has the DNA TGTGCCAGCAGTGAGGGTCCGACCCAGCATTTT. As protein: CASSEGPTQHF.

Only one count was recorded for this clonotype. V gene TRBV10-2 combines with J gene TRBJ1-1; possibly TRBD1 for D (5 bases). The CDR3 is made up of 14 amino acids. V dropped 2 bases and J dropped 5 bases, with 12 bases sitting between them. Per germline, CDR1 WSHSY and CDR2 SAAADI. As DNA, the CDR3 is TGCGCCAGCAGTGAGCAGGGAGTGAGGACTGAAGCTTTCTTT. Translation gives CASSEQGVRTEAFF.

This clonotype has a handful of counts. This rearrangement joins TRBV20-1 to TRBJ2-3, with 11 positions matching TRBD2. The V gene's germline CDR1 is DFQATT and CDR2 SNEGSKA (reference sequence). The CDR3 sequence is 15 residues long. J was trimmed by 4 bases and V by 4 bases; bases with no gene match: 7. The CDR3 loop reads CSATRLAGNADTQYF. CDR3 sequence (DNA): TGCAGTGCTACCCGACTAGCGGGAAACGCAGATACGCAGTATTTT.

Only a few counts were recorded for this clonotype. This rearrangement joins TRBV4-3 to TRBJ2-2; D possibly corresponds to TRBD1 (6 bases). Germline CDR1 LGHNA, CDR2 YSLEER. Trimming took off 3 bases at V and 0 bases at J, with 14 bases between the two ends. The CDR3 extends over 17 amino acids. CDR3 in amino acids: CASSHGTRTANTGELFF. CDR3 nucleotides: TGCGCCAGCAGCCACGGCACCCGGACAGCGAACACCGGGGAGCTGTTTTTT.

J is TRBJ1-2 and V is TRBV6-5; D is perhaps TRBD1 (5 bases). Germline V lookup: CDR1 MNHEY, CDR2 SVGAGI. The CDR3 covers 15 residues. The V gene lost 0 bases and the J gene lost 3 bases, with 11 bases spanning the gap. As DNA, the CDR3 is TGTGCCAGCAGTTACTCGAACGCGGGGGACTATGGCTACACCTTC. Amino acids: CASSYSNAGDYGYTF.

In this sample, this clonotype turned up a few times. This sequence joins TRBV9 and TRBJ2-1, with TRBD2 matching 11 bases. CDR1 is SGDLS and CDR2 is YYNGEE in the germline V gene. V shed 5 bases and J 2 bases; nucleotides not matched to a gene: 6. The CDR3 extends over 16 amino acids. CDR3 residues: CASSPTSGRPYNEQFF. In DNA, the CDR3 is TGTGCCAGCAGTCCTACTAGCGGGAGACCCTACAATGAGCAGTTCTTC.